A selection of T cell receptor beta chains follows, all from one sample in a study of T cells in localized non-small cell lung cancer. TCRdb keeps only in-frame clones here, not all; method: immunoSEQ multiplex PCR. The data contain tens of thousands of clones, 87% of them seen just once; the ten biggest clones take up approximately 6.8%. The sample in question was peripheral blood, obtained before any cancer treatment. These TCRs come from a woman aged 35-70 years with stage I lung adenocarcinoma. Each CDR3 is given with its conserved first and last residue. The D gene is left open where the match is weak. A clone size is listed for some rows: how often the clone was seen (once, few, many), or a class if it is expanded.

v_call,j_call,d_call,cdr3_length,clone_size,cdr3_nt,cdr3_aa
TRBV2,TRBJ1-2,-,14,-,TGTGCCAGCGAAGACAGCTCTAGTATCTATGGCTACACCTTC,CASEDSSSIYGYTF
TRBV5-1,TRBJ1-3,-,16,once,TGCGCCAGCAGTTCCGGCCTAATAAGCTCTGGAAACACCATATATTTT,CASSSGLISSGNTIYF
TRBV29-1,TRBJ1-1,-,12,-,TGCAGCGTTTCCAGGGGACCCACTGAAGCTTTCTTT,CSVSRGPTEAFF
TRBV2,TRBJ2-2,-,14,medium-sized,TGTGCCAGCAGTGACTACGCGAACACCGGGGAGCTGTTTTTT,CASSDYANTGELFF
TRBV14,TRBJ1-6,-,13,-,TGTGCCAGCAGCCTGACACTCAATTCACCCCTCCACTTT,CASSLTLNSPLHF
TRBV28,TRBJ2-7,TRBD2,13,-,TGTGCCAGCATGAGGACTAGGAGGAACGAGCAGTACTTC,CASMRTRRNEQYF
TRBV18,TRBJ1-1,TRBD1,15,-,TGTGCCAGCTCACCTAACAGGGGGATGGGCACTGAAGCTTTCTTT,CASSPNRGMGTEAFF
TRBV7-3,TRBJ2-1,TRBD2,14,-,TGTGCCAGCAGCTTAGAGCGGGGTTGGGGTGAGCAGTTCTTC,CASSLERGWGEQFF
TRBV2,TRBJ2-1,TRBD2,16,-,TGTGCCAGCAGCGCCACCGGGACTAGCGGGGTTAATGAGCAGTTCTTC,CASSATGTSGVNEQFF
TRBV5-5,TRBJ2-5,TRBD2,15,-,TGTGCCAGCACCCACCCGACTAGCGGTAAAGAGACCCAGTACTTC,CASTHPTSGKETQYF
TRBV14,TRBJ1-1,-,15,once,TGTGCCAGCAGCCAACCTAGAGGGTTTGGCACTGAAGCTTTCTTT,CASSQPRGFGTEAFF
TRBV7-2,TRBJ2-2,-,15,-,TGTGCCAGCAGCTCTCGAATCCTAGTCGCCGGGGAGCTGTTTTTT,CASSSRILVAGELFF
TRBV6-6,TRBJ2-2,-,15,-,TGTGCCAGCAAAAAGACCGGGACAAACACCGGGGAGCTGTTTTTT,CASKKTGTNTGELFF
TRBV28,TRBJ1-4,-,14,once,TGTGCCAGCAGTTTAGTTAACAGGGATGAAAAACTGTTTTTT,CASSLVNRDEKLFF
TRBV15,TRBJ2-5,-,14,-,TGTGCCACCAGCAGCACAAAGGGAACAGAGACCCAGTACTTC,CATSSTKGTETQYF
TRBV10-3,TRBJ2-7,-,13,-,TGTGCCATCAGTGTAGATGCCTTCTACGAGCAGTACTTC,CAISVDAFYEQYF
TRBV11-1,TRBJ2-7,-,12,-,TGTGCCAGCAGCTTAGGGACCTACGGGCAGTACTTC,CASSLGTYGQYF
TRBV28,TRBJ2-7,TRBD2,18,-,TGTGCCAGCAGTACCTTAGCGGGGGGGGAAACTCATCCCTACGAGCAGTACTTC,CASSTLAGGETHPYEQYF
TRBV28,TRBJ1-5,TRBD1,14,-,TGTGCCAGCCAGGGGACAGGGAGTAATCAGCCCCAGCATTTT,CASQGTGSNQPQHF
TRBV28,TRBJ2-7,TRBD1,18,once,TGTGCCAGCAGGTCCTGGGATTTAAGGTTTTTGTACAGGGGCGAGCAGTACTTC,CASRSWDLRFLYRGEQYF
TRBV4-1,TRBJ2-1,TRBD2,17,-,TGCGCCAGCAGCCCCGGGGCTAGCGGGGGTTCCTACAATGAGCAGTTCTTC,CASSPGASGGSYNEQFF
TRBV29-1,TRBJ1-1,-,15,-,TGCAGCGTTGGAGCGGGTTGGGGAATGAACACTGAAGCTTTCTTT,CSVGAGWGMNTEAFF